This T cell receptor beta chain derives from a study of CD8 T cells in ankylosing spondylitis. Findings and limits, study-wide: There were earlier reports of some motif variants in reactive arthritis synovial fluid and blood. Disease-linked clones bore a CD8+ phenotype, appearing relatively rarely in peripheral blood. There was reportedly significant enrichment of clones that were disease-linked in matched ankylosing spondylitis synovial fluid.

The TCR beta libraries were generated through quantitative 5'-RACE incorporating molecular barcodes. TCRdb called the 5' RACE reads again in MiXCR, with one record for every CDR3 protein. The sample comprises over 150,000 distinct CDR3 sequences, around 13% of which are singletons, and more than 15% rests with the top ten. This clonotype was seen only a few times. Its antigen remains unknown. CDR1 is MNHEY and CDR2 is SVGEGT in the germline V gene. The trim removed 2 bases at V and 7 bases at J, leaving 5 bases unmatched. CDR3 length: 14 residues. The origin of this receptor is a male donor with ankylosing spondylitis or in good health (not recorded which). Sequencing was carried out using blood, either unsorted or a sorted T cell fraction (not recorded which). V and J are TRBV6-2 or TRBV6-3 and TRBJ1-5; 7 bases agree with TRBD1. The CDR3 here is CASSYLGGGQPQHF. For the CDR3, the DNA is TGTGCCAGCAGTTACCTAGGAGGGGGCCAGCCCCAGCATTTT.